This TCR beta chain was identified during a study of beta chain features in type 1 diabetes. This clone was seen a few times. Its antigen is still unknown. General observations from the study: There was a moderate but significant shortening of TCRB CDR3s in all four CD4+ subsets of Type 1 diabetes patients. Cells that show high TCR expression could be over-represented by cDNA sequencing.

Every isolated RNA sample was fully reverse transcribed, so sequencing captured expressed TCRB transcripts. Profiled with immunoSEQ multiplex PCR; TCRdb holds only in-frame clones, not every one. This table has under 300,000 clones, approximately 15% appearing once. V was trimmed by 6 bases and J by 2 bases, leaving 14 bases between them. The CDR3 spans 14 residues. Germline CDR1 is ENHRY and CDR2 is SYGVKD. Via the markers CD45RO/CCR7/CD25/CD127/CD95/CD27, stem cell-like memory, regulatory, central memory and naive CD4+ cells were sorted. This TCR was sampled from a man aged 30-40 years with type 1 diabetes. The material sequenced was naive CD4+ T cells from blood. The chain employs TRBV10-3 and TRBJ2-7, with D possibly TRBD1 on 6 matching bases. CDR3 in amino acids: CAISVERGTYEQYF. The CDR3 DNA is TGTGCCATCAGCGTGGAGAGGGGGACCTACGAGCAGTACTTC.